The present T cell receptor (beta chain) was sequenced within a study of PD-1 blockade in mismatch repair-deficient tumors. The TCR-sequenced patients were a few responders to pembrolizumab. Only in-frame clones appear in the TCRdb table, and some are missing; sequencing was by immunoSEQ multiplex PCR. The table lists about 51,000 clones, 81% of them singletons. The CDR3 runs 11 residues. Deletions cut 0 bases from V and 7 bases from J, with 3 bases between. The V gene's germline CDR1 is LNHDA and CDR2 SQIVND (reference sequence). The specimen was peripheral blood, collected roughly 20 weeks after starting pembrolizumab. The chain combines TRBV19 with TRBJ1-1; D is undetermined. The receptor comes from an adult with mismatch repair-deficient cancer. Here the CDR3 DNA reads TGTGCCAGTAGTATAGAGCATGAAGCTTTCTTT. Translation gives CASSIEHEAFF.